Presented here are 18 T cell receptor beta chains from one specimen sequenced in a study of blood T cell repertoires in COVID-19. This table comes from immunoSEQ multiplex PCR, and its TCRdb copy is limited to in-frame clones, with some not included. The sample lists about 370,000 clones; roughly 90% were seen once. The specimen was peripheral blood. These receptors all stem from a woman aged 25-40 years with COVID-19, enrolled during active disease.

The gene calls are TRBV7-2 and TRBJ2-7, with a possible D match to TRBD2 (7 bases). V lost 8 bases, J lost 4 bases, and 12 bases lay in between. Germline CDR1 reads SGHTA; CDR2 reads FQGNSA. This CDR3 is 12 amino acids long. CDR3 coding DNA: TGTGCCAGCTCGGCGGGGGCATACGAGCAGTACTTC. Translated, it gives CASSAGAYEQYF.

The CDR3 is CASSQTGTESTDTQYF. The CDR3, as DNA: TGCGCCAGCAGCCAAACCGGGACAGAGAGCACAGATACGCAGTATTTT. The chain couples TRBV4-1 to TRBJ2-3; TRBD1 matches at 7 bases. The ends lost 2 bases at V and 0 bases at J; junction bases unmatched: 5. CDR3 length: 16 amino acids. Per the germline V gene, CDR1 is MGHRA and CDR2 is YSYEKL.

The V call is TRBV7-2, the J call TRBJ1-2; no clear D. V lost 6 bases and J lost 3, with 11 bases in between. The CDR3 spans 13 residues. Looked up from germline, CDR1 is SGHTA and CDR2 is FQGNSA. The CDR3 spells CASSFQEDYGYTF. The CDR3, as DNA: TGTGCCAGCAGTTTCCAGGAGGACTATGGCTACACCTTC.

About this clone: This CDR3 is also generated by other DNA sequences in the sample. This chain uses TRBV6-5 with TRBJ1-2, with 7 positions matching TRBD1. The germline CDR1 and CDR2 sequences are MNHEY and SVGAGI. Trimming at V came to 6 bases and at J to 2 bases, leaving 3 bases not matched to a gene. The CDR3 extends over 13 amino acids. Here the CDR3 reads CASSEGANYGYTF. The CDR3 DNA follows: TGTGCCAGCAGCGAGGGGGCCAACTATGGCTACACCTTC.

This chain joins TRBV6-2 or TRBV6-3 and TRBJ1-2, with 9 bases lining up with TRBD1. V dropped 2 bases and J dropped 4; count of bases not matched to a gene: 5. This CDR3 comprises 15 residues. Germline assignment: CDR1 MNHEY and CDR2 SVGEGT. The CDR3 sequence is CASSYKGQGGYGYTF. For the CDR3, the DNA is TGTGCCAGCAGTTACAAGGGACAGGGTGGCTATGGCTACACCTTC.

This chain links TRBV10-2 with TRBJ2-3; 9 bases align to TRBD2. V lost 6 bases to trimming and J lost 0 bases; unmatched junction nucleotides: 1. This CDR3 is 14 amino acids long. CDR1 and CDR2 (germline): WSHSY, SAAADI. The CDR3 DNA reads as TGCGCCAGCAGGACTAGCGGCAGCACAGATACGCAGTATTTT. This translates into CASRTSGSTDTQYF.

The chain has TRBV5-1 and TRBJ1-5; D is uncertain. V dropped 0 bases and J dropped 1 base, with 5 bases sitting between them. CDR3 length equals 14 residues. The germline V gene encodes CDR1 SGHRS and CDR2 YFSETQ. The CDR3 is CASSLDNSNQPQHF. The CDR3 bases are TGCGCCAGCAGCTTGGACAACAGCAATCAGCCCCAGCATTTT.

This rearrangement joins TRBV21-1 to TRBJ1-5. TRBV21-1 is reported as a pseudogene. The CDR3 totals 10 residues. The DNA for the CDR3 is TGTGCCGGCGGAAATCAGCCCCAGCATTTT. This gives the protein CAGGNQPQHF.

The chain combines TRBV3-1 (or the pseudogene TRBV3-2) with TRBJ2-3; TRBD2 matches 10 bases. In germline, CDR1 is LGHDT, CDR2 YNNKEL (reference sequence). Unmatched junction bases numbered 6, after V lost 4 bases and J lost 5 bases. The CDR3 covers 15 residues. The CDR3 sequence: CASSPLAGSQDTQYF. DNA for the CDR3: TGTGCCAGCAGCCCACTAGCGGGGTCCCAAGATACGCAGTATTTT.

The sample holds one count of this clone. The chain couples TRBV12-3 or TRBV12-4 to TRBJ2-5, with D perhaps TRBD1 (6 bases). This CDR3 has 13 residues. V shed 7 bases and J shed 4 bases, with 13 bases lying between them. The CDR3 DNA reads as TGTGCCAGCAAGGAGGCAGGGGTAGAGACCCAGTACTTC. Translation gives CASKEAGVETQYF.

This clone was seen only once. This chain joins TRBV11-3 and TRBJ2-6; maybe TRBD1 (6 bases). The V end was cut by 4 bases, the J end by 4 bases, with 23 bases between. The germline V gene encodes CDR1 SGHNT and CDR2 YENEEA. This CDR3 spans 19 amino acids. The CDR3 is CASSSTGWAVTAGANVLTF. The CDR3 DNA follows: TGTGCCAGCAGCTCCACAGGGTGGGCTGTGACCGCCGGGGCCAACGTCCTGACTTTC.

The chain has TRBV2 and TRBJ2-2, with 11 nucleotides matching TRBD1. The CDR3 is 14 amino acids. V lost 6 bases to trimming and J lost 7 bases; unmatched junction nucleotides: 4. Germline V lookup: CDR1 SNHLY, CDR2 FYNNEI. Here the CDR3 DNA reads TGTGCCAGCAGCGGACAGGGGGCGGGCGGGGAGCTGTTTTTT. Encoded protein: CASSGQGAGGELFF. The full variable domain, in which reference TRBV2 and TRBJ2-2 provide the parts outside the CDR3, is EPEVTQTPSHQVTQMGQEVILRCVPISNHLYFYWYRQILGQKVEFLVSFYNNEISEKSEIFDDQFSVERPDGSNFTLKIRSTKLEDSAMYFCASSGQGAGGELFFGEGSRLTVL.

The chain recombines TRBV7-6 with TRBJ1-4; D is uncertain. The V gene's germline CDR1 is SGHVS and CDR2 FNYEAQ. The ends were cut back, 5 bases at V and 0 bases at J, with 13 bases in the middle. The CDR3 totals 16 residues. CDR3 in DNA: TGTGCCAGCAGCCCCGCTACAGCTGCAACTAATGAAAAACTGTTTTTT. Its translation: CASSPATAATNEKLFF. Supplemented by reference TRBV7-6 and TRBJ1-4, the full variable domain reads GAGVSQSPRYKVTKRGQDVALRCDPISGHVSLYWYRQALGQGPEFLTYFNYEAQQDKSGLPNDRFSAERPEGSISTLTIQRTEQRDSAMYRCASSPATAATNEKLFFGSGTQLSVL.

The CDR3 protein is CATAGVFYNEQFF. For the CDR3, the DNA is TGTGCCACCGCGGGAGTTTTCTACAATGAGCAGTTCTTC. The chain joins TRBV19 to TRBJ2-1; TRBD2 matches 7 bases. Trimming at V came to 10 bases and at J to 3 bases, leaving 6 bases not matched to a gene. The CDR3 totals 13 residues. In germline, CDR1 is LNHDA, CDR2 SQIVND (reference sequence).

The chain uses TRBV5-1 and TRBJ1-6, with 12 nucleotides matching TRBD1. CDR1 is SGHRS, CDR2 YFSETQ, per germline. This CDR3 spans 15 amino acids. V shed 5 bases, J shed 13 bases, and the junction held 10 bases outside the gene matches. CDR3 nucleotides: TGCGCCAGCAGTACTACCGGGACAGGGGGCCGTCCCCTCCACTTT. Its protein product is CASSTTGTGGRPLHF.

The V and J genes are TRBV6-5 and TRBJ2-3; 12 positions match TRBD2. Germline loops: CDR1 MNHEY, CDR2 SVGAGI. CDR3 length equals 15 residues. J lost 4 bases, V lost 10 bases, and 9 bases had no gene match. This chain's CDR3 is CATKRTSGNPDTQYF. The CDR3, as DNA: TGTGCCACCAAAAGGACTAGCGGGAACCCAGATACGCAGTATTTT.

V usage is TRBV28 and J usage is TRBJ1-1; D is uncertain. The CDR3 is made up of 14 amino acids. Germline V lookup: CDR1 MDHEN, CDR2 SYDVKM. The V and J ends lost 6 bases and 1 base respectively, with 12 bases between them. The CDR3 sequence: CASRTRRENTEAFF. The CDR3 DNA sequence: TGTGCCAGCAGAACCCGGCGGGAGAACACTGAAGCTTTCTTT.

The CDR3 DNA reads TGCGCCAGCAGTGACTCGAACACCGGGGAGCTGTTTTTT. Residues: CASSDSNTGELFF. The chain recombines TRBV10-1 with TRBJ2-2; D not resolved. Germline assignment: CDR1 WNHNN and CDR2 SYGVQD (reference sequence). The CDR3 spans 13 residues. Trimming took off 3 bases at V and 0 bases at J, with 2 bases between the two ends.